The clone carrying this T cell receptor beta chain was found many times. Its antigen remains unidentified. These data belong to a study of response to subunit inactivated influenza vaccine. Trimming shortened V by 6 bases and J by 6 bases, and 11 bases separated the two germline ends. The CDR3 spans 13 residues. Germline CDR1 MNHEY, CDR2 SVGAGI. Overall study results and limits: Few additional T cells are recruited per seasonal influenza vaccination, authors suggested.

One entry per CDR3 protein, called by TCRdb with MiXCR from the RT-PCR reads. This table holds about 500,000 distinct CDR3 sequences, roughly 7.6% found once. This receptor was taken from a man aged 50 to 69 who received an inactivated influenza vaccine. The chain is built from TRBV6-5 and TRBJ2-2; D not certain. Material: PBMCs from blood, obtained less than 25 months after vaccination. For the CDR3, the DNA is TGTGCCAGCAGATTAATAAGGGCCGGGGAGCTGTTTTTT. Its translation is CASRLIRAGELFF.